This TCR beta chain was recovered during a study of PD-L1 blockade in urothelial cancer. Study-level information: Male patients with bladder-origin urothelial cancer numbered about 90% of the roughly 29.

Data came from immunoSEQ multiplex PCR; TCRdb stores just in-frame clones and leaves some out. The sample lists roughly 60,000 clones, almost 85% occurring once. The CDR3 has 15 amino acids. Germline values: CDR1 LNHNV, CDR2 YYDKDF (reference sequence). The V and J ends lost 0 bases and 1 base respectively, with 9 bases between them. The TCR originated in a man in his 70s with urothelial cancer. The chain combines TRBV15 with TRBJ1-1; a possible D gene is TRBD1 (5 bases). Specimen: PBMCs, collected around atezolizumab (anti-PD-L1) treatment. The chain's CDR3 is CATSRDRVGNTEAFF. DNA of the CDR3: TGTGCCACCAGCAGAGACAGGGTCGGGAACACTGAAGCTTTCTTT.